The 2 T cell receptor beta chains below come from one sample, sequenced in a study of cytomegalovirus exposure and HLA in healthy donors. Researchers ran the PCR with 60 Vbeta and 13 Jbeta primers. Some clones are missing from TCRdb's copy, which holds only in-frame ones; the method was immunoSEQ multiplex PCR. The sample carries 50,000 to 55,000 clones, roughly 72% recorded once. The sequenced sample was PBMCs. These receptors came from a woman aged 45-65 years in good health and CMV-seropositive.

The V and J genes are TRBV18 and TRBJ2-7; possibly TRBD1 for D (5 bases). The V gene lost 4 bases and the J gene lost 5 bases, with 18 bases spanning the gap. Germline V lookup: CDR1 KGHSH, CDR2 LQKENI. This CDR3 comprises 15 residues. The DNA of the CDR3 is TGTGCCAGCTCACGATCTGTGGCAGGGTCCGACGAGCAGTACTTC. This codes for CASSRSVAGSDEQYF. Full variable domain (outside the CDR3, taken from reference TRBV18 and TRBJ2-7): NAGVMQNPRHLVRRRGQEARLRCSPMKGHSHVYWYRQLPEEGLKFMVYLQKENIIDESGMPKERFSAEFPKEGPSILRIQQVVRGDSAAYFCASSRSVAGSDEQYFGPGTRLTVT.

The rearrangement links TRBV12-5 to TRBJ2-1; 7 bases line up with TRBD2. The CDR3 covers 13 residues. V trimming: 6 bases; J trimming: 10 bases; junction bases outside the gene matches: 9. CDR1 is LGHNT, CDR2 FRNRAP, per germline. CDR3 sequence: CASGNSGHREQFF. CDR3 bases: TGTGCTAGTGGCAATAGCGGGCACCGGGAGCAGTTCTTC.